The rows below give T cell receptor beta chains drawn from one sample of a study of T cell responses to AZD1222 COVID-19 vaccine. This table comes from immunoSEQ multiplex PCR, and its TCRdb copy is limited to in-frame clones, with some not included. In the table there are fewer than 85,000 clones, roughly 91% of which are singletons. The starting material was peripheral blood, obtained 28 days after the second dose of the MenACWY control vaccine. All receptors come from an adult who received the MenACWY meningococcal vaccine as a control. Both conserved end residues are part of each CDR3. D genes are given only for firm matches. Part of the rows lack a size; the others show once, few, many or a class for expanded clones.

-	TRBJ1-3	-	TRBV5-5	TGTGCCAGCAGCCCGGCCGCGGGGAGCGCTGGAAACACCATATATTTT	CASSPAAGSAGNTIYF
TRBD1	TRBJ1-1	-	TRBV19	TGTGCCAGTAGTCCTCGACAGGGGGCCACCAGGACTGAAGCTTTCTTT	CASSPRQGATRTEAFF
TRBD1	TRBJ1-4	-	TRBV28	TGTGCCAGCAGTCCAGGGGGTGAAAATGAAAAACTGTTTTTT	CASSPGGENEKLFF
TRBD2	TRBJ2-2	-	TRBV2	TGTGCCAGCAGTGAGCGGGGACTAGCGGGAGTAGGGACCGGGGAGCTGTTTTTT	CASSERGLAGVGTGELFF
-	TRBJ1-2	-	TRBV6-2/TRBV6-3	TGTGCCAGCAGTTACTTGGACACAAACTATGGCTACACCTTC	CASSYLDTNYGYTF
-	TRBJ2-7	few	TRBV6-5	TGTGCCAGCAGTTATGGGGAATCCTACGAGCAGTACTTC	CASSYGESYEQYF
TRBD1	TRBJ1-5	once	TRBV28	TGTGCCAGCAGCACGCGCCGGACAGGGGGCAGTCAGCCCCAGCATTTT	CASSTRRTGGSQPQHF
-	TRBJ1-5	-	TRBV7-2	TGTGCCAGCAGCTCGGACTCCGGTGGAGATCAGCCCCAGCATTTT	CASSSDSGGDQPQHF
-	TRBJ2-3	few	TRBV9	TGTGCCAGCAGCGTCACTAGCACAGATACGCAGTATTTT	CASSVTSTDTQYF
-	TRBJ1-2	once	TRBV27	TGTGCCAGCAGTTTCTCCTATGGCTACACCTTC	CASSFSYGYTF
-	TRBJ1-3	-	TRBV4-3	TGCGCCAGCAGCCCTCAGAGTCAGGGAGAGGGAAACACCATATATTTT	CASSPQSQGEGNTIYF
TRBD2	TRBJ2-4	few	TRBV6-2/TRBV6-3	TGTGCCAGCAGTGACCTCGATAGCGGGGTAGCCAAAAACATTCAGTACTTC	CASSDLDSGVAKNIQYF
-	TRBJ2-3	-	TRBV24-1	TGTGCCACCAGTGATTTTGGGGGGAGGAGGGATACGCAGTATTTT	CATSDFGGRRDTQYF
TRBD1	TRBJ2-7	-	TRBV29-1	TGCAGCGTTACGGGACAGGAAAGCTCCTACGAGCAGTACTTC	CSVTGQESSYEQYF
-	TRBJ2-3	-	TRBV7-2	TGTGCCAGCAGCTCCTCGGCAGGAAGCTATACGCAGTATTTT	CASSSSAGSYTQYF
TRBD1	TRBJ1-2	-	TRBV9	TGTGCCAGCAGCAAGACAGGGGGCGATGGCTACACCTTC	CASSKTGGDGYTF
-	TRBJ2-5	-	TRBV4-3	TGCGCCAGCAGCCAAGGACGCCAGGGGGGGGAGACCCAGTACTTC	CASSQGRQGGETQYF
TRBD1	TRBJ2-2	-	TRBV24-1	TGTGCCACCAGTGATTTGGGACAGGGAAGGGAGCTGTTTTTT	CATSDLGQGRELFF
-	TRBJ1-3	-	TRBV5-8	TGTGCCCACTCTGGAAACACCATATATTTT	CAHSGNTIYF
TRBD1	TRBJ1-1	-	TRBV9	TGTGCCAGCAGCGTGGGCCTCCGACAGGGGGACACTGAAGCTTTCTTT	CASSVGLRQGDTEAFF
TRBD1	TRBJ2-3	once	TRBV7-2	TGTGCCAGCAGCCAAGGGACAGGGGGTTTTACAGATACGCAGTATTTT	CASSQGTGGFTDTQYF
-	TRBJ1-6	-	TRBV20-1	TGCAGTGCTAGTGGTCGGGGAGGGTCACCCCTCCACTTT	CSASGRGGSPLHF
-	TRBJ2-7	-	TRBV6-2/TRBV6-3	TGTGCCAGCAGTTACTCGGGAGACTACGAGCAGTACTTC	CASSYSGDYEQYF
-	TRBJ2-1	-	TRBV15	TGTGCCACCAGCAGGAAAGGGAATGAGCAGTTCTTC	CATSRKGNEQFF
TRBD1	TRBJ1-2	once	TRBV4-3	TGCGCCAGCAGCCACAACGGCCTCGGGACAGGAGATGGCTACACCTTC	CASSHNGLGTGDGYTF
TRBD2	TRBJ2-3	-	TRBV18	TGTGCCAGCTCACCCTCGACTAGCGGGGGGGCAGATACGCAGTATTTT	CASSPSTSGGADTQYF
TRBD1	TRBJ1-1	-	TRBV5-1	TGCGCCAGCAGCTCGGGACAGGGTACCACTGAAGCTTTCTTT	CASSSGQGTTEAFF
-	TRBJ1-1	-	TRBV5-1	TGCGCCAGCAGCCCACTCACCCCGGGACAAAACACTGAAGCTTTCTTT	CASSPLTPGQNTEAFF
-	TRBJ1-2	-	TRBV4-3	TGCGCCAGCAGCCCGAACGGCCGGGGGGAATATGGCTACACCTTC	CASSPNGRGEYGYTF
TRBD1	TRBJ1-5	-	TRBV11-3	TGTGCCAGCCCCCCCGGGACAGAAAATAGCAATCAGCCCCAGCATTTT	CASPPGTENSNQPQHF
-	TRBJ1-4	-	TRBV13	TGTGCCAGCAGCTTAGAACAGGGAGGCGGTGAAAAACTGTTTTTT	CASSLEQGGGEKLFF
-	TRBJ1-2	once	TRBV28	TGTGCCAGCAGCGGGGAGTCCCCGGGTGGCTACACCTTC	CASSGESPGGYTF
-	TRBJ2-7	-	TRBV27	TGTGCCAGCAGTTTACAGGGGGGATGGGACGAGCAGTACTTC	CASSLQGGWDEQYF
-	TRBJ2-2	-	TRBV21-1	TGTGCCAGCACGAAGGTCAGGACGCGATGCACCGGGGAGCTGTTTTTT	CASTKVRTRCTGELFF
TRBD2	TRBJ2-5	-	TRBV5-4	TGTGCCAGCAGCCCCTTGCTGGCGGGAGGGGTGGACCAGTACTTC	CASSPLLAGGVDQYF
-	TRBJ2-7	-	TRBV6-5	TGTGCCAGCAGTTACCCCGGGACAAATGACGAGCAGTACTTC	CASSYPGTNDEQYF
-	TRBJ2-7	-	TRBV2	TGTGCCAGCACTATTTACGGGCGAGGATACGAGCAGTACTTC	CASTIYGRGYEQYF
-	TRBJ2-7	-	TRBV28	TGTGCCAGCAGTTTAAGAGGAGCCCCTACTTTGGGGGAGCAGTACTTC	CASSLRGAPTLGEQYF
TRBD1	TRBJ2-7	-	TRBV18	TGTGCCAGCTCAAAACCGGGACAGGGGACCTACGAGCAGTACTTC	CASSKPGQGTYEQYF
-	TRBJ2-1	-	TRBV4-1	TGCGCCAGCAGCCAAGCCTGGGGGGGCGTGAATGAGCAGTTCTTC	CASSQAWGGVNEQFF
-	TRBJ1-1	-	TRBV3-1/TRBV3-2	TGTGCCAGCAGCCACGAAGGGAGCACTGAAGCTTTCTTT	CASSHEGSTEAFF
-	TRBJ1-1	-	TRBV19	TGTGCCAGTAGTCCACAGGTACTACCTATGAACACTGAAGCTTTCTTT	CASSPQVLPMNTEAFF
-	TRBJ1-1	-	TRBV27	TGTGCCAGCAACGTGAAGGACTCCTGGGGCGCTTTCTTT	CASNVKDSWGAFF
TRBD2	TRBJ2-1	-	TRBV7-9	TGTGCCAGCAGCTCCGGGACTAGCGTATCCTACAATGAGCAGTTCTTC	CASSSGTSVSYNEQFF